The 16 T cell receptor beta chains listed next were all sequenced from one sample in a study of cytomegalovirus exposure and HLA in healthy donors. PCR was performed using 60 Vbeta and 13 Jbeta primers. The data were produced by immunoSEQ multiplex PCR, yet TCRdb's version contains in-frame clones alone and is incomplete. This sample yields 55,000 to 70,000 clones, of which roughly 74% are seen a single time; around 10% belongs to the top ten. What was sequenced was PBMCs. All receptors derive from a woman in her sixties in good health and CMV-seropositive.

This chain links TRBV9 with TRBJ2-2, with D perhaps TRBD2 (6 bases). The CDR3 runs 16 residues. The germline V gene has CDR1 SGDLS and CDR2 YYNGEE. The V end lost 1 base, the J end lost 4 bases, and 14 bases lay between the germline ends. CDR3 sequence (DNA): TGTGCCAGCAGCGTAAGTCGGGTCGGGGGCACCGGGGAGCTGTTTTTT. Encoded protein: CASSVSRVGGTGELFF.

This chain uses TRBV9 with TRBJ1-3; D gene unclear. This CDR3 contains 14 residues. CDR1 is SGDLS, CDR2 YYNGEE, per germline. V lost 3 bases to trimming and J lost 0 bases, with 7 bases between them. Here the CDR3 reads CASSASYSGNTIYF. DNA of the CDR3: TGTGCCAGCAGCGCTAGTTACTCTGGAAACACCATATATTTT. The variable domain in full, completed from reference TRBV9 and TRBJ1-3, reads DSGVTQTPKHLITATGQRVTLRCSPRSGDLSVYWYQQSLDQGLQFLIQYYNGEERAKGNILERFSAQQFPDLHSELNLSSLELGDSALYFCASSASYSGNTIYFGEGSWLTVV.

This sequence joins TRBV19 and TRBJ1-5; TRBD1 matches 8 bases. Per the germline V gene, CDR1 is LNHDA and CDR2 is SQIVND (reference sequence). The CDR3 covers 17 residues. The junction had 13 bases not matched to a gene; V was cut back by 4 bases and J by 5 bases. This chain's CDR3 is CASSSLQEDRADQPQHF. The CDR3 bases are TGTGCCAGTAGTAGCCTTCAAGAGGACAGGGCGGATCAGCCCCAGCATTTT.

The rearrangement links TRBV18 to TRBJ2-5; TRBD1 aligns across 7 bases. V dropped 3 bases and J dropped 2; count of bases not matched to a gene: 3. CDR1 is KGHSH, CDR2 LQKENI, per germline. CDR3 length equals 14 residues. CDR3: CASSPGTAQETQYF. CDR3 in DNA: TGTGCCAGCTCACCCGGGACAGCTCAAGAGACCCAGTACTTC.

The chain is built from TRBV7-8 and TRBJ1-5; the D gene is possibly TRBD1 (5 bases). Trimming left V 5 bases short and J 5 bases short, with 16 bases between. The germline CDR1 and CDR2 sequences are SGHVS and FQNEAQ. The CDR3 runs to 15 residues. The CDR3 reads CASSTNPGGDQPQHF. CDR3 coding DNA: TGTGCCAGCAGCACGAACCCGGGGGGAGATCAGCCCCAGCATTTT.

Comment on this clone: The sample holds other DNA sequences that translate to the same CDR3. The chain recombines TRBV30 with TRBJ1-2; TRBD1 aligns across 8 bases. Per germline, CDR1 GTSNPN and CDR2 SVGIG (reference sequence). Losses at the gene ends were 3 bases for V and 8 bases for J; bases not matched to a gene: 2. The CDR3 totals 11 residues. This CDR3 reads CAWSDRGGYTF. In DNA form, the CDR3 reads TGTGCCTGGAGCGACAGGGGAGGCTACACCTTC.

CDR3 loop: CASSKTGEEPYGYTF. CDR3 nucleotide sequence: TGTGCCAGCAGCAAAACAGGAGAAGAGCCTTATGGCTACACCTTC. This rearrangement joins TRBV7-3 to TRBJ1-2, with D perhaps TRBD1 (5 bases). The V gene's germline CDR1 is SGHTA and CDR2 FQGTGA. The V gene lost 5 bases and the J gene lost 5 bases, with 18 bases spanning the gap. The CDR3 runs 15 residues.

There are a few counts of this clone. The chain uses TRBV6-6 and TRBJ2-1; 12 positions agree with TRBD2. The CDR3 is 16 residues long. The germline gives CDR1 MNHNY, CDR2 SVGAGI (reference sequence). With 0 bases clipped from V and 6 bases from J, the junction kept 3 bases outside the gene matches. The CDR3 DNA reads as TGTGCCAGCAGTTACTCGACTAGCGGGAGCGGCAATGAGCAGTTCTTC. Translated, it gives CASSYSTSGSGNEQFF.

The V gene is TRBV7-8, the J gene TRBJ2-1; maybe TRBD1 (6 bases). Germline values: CDR1 SGHVS, CDR2 FQNEAQ. Trimming took off 0 bases at V and 12 bases at J, with 21 bases between the two ends. The CDR3 sequence is 16 residues long. The CDR3 sequence is CASSLAGQGTFTGQFF. In nucleotides, the CDR3 is TGTGCCAGCAGCTTAGCGGGGCAGGGGACGTTCACAGGGCAGTTCTTC.

This chain uses TRBV7-6 with TRBJ2-5; D unresolved. V was trimmed by 5 bases and J by 1 base, leaving 11 bases between them. CDR1 SGHVS and CDR2 FNYEAQ come from the germline V gene. There are 14 residues in the CDR3. For the CDR3, the DNA is TGTGCCAGCAGCCCCCAGGCCATCCAAGAGACCCAGTACTTC. Amino acids: CASSPQAIQETQYF.

The gene calls are TRBV19 and TRBJ1-2; 8 positions agree with TRBD1. The CDR3 contains 14 residues. With 4 bases clipped from V and 5 bases from J, the junction kept 6 bases outside the gene matches. Germline CDR1 and CDR2: LNHDA and SQIVND (reference sequence). The CDR3 loop reads CASSTTGTGYGYTF. CDR3 coding DNA: TGTGCCAGTAGTACAACCGGGACAGGATATGGCTACACCTTC.

The chain uses TRBV30 and TRBJ1-3, with 7 bases that match TRBD1. The CDR3 has 13 amino acids. Germline CDR1 GTSNPN, CDR2 SVGIG (reference sequence). The CDR3 bases are TGTGCTGCGACAGGGCCCTCTGGAAACACCATATATTTT. Protein product: CAATGPSGNTIYF.

This clone has just one count. The sample carries other DNA sequences with the same CDR3. This sequence joins TRBV18 and TRBJ1-2, with D unclear. CDR3 length equals 13 residues. Trimming cost V 6 bases and J 4 bases, with 12 bases left between them. Germline CDR1 KGHSH, CDR2 LQKENI. The CDR3, as DNA: TGTGCCAGCTCGCCGGAGCAAGGCTATGGCTACACCTTC. It is translated as CASSPEQGYGYTF. Using reference TRBV18 and TRBJ1-2 for the parts outside the CDR3, the full variable domain is NAGVMQNPRHLVRRRGQEARLRCSPMKGHSHVYWYRQLPEEGLKFMVYLQKENIIDESGMPKERFSAEFPKEGPSILRIQQVVRGDSAAYFCASSPEQGYGYTFGSGTRLTVV.

V is TRBV27 and J is TRBJ1-4; possibly TRBD1 for D (5 bases). The CDR3 has 14 residues. Germline lookup yields CDR1 MNHEY and CDR2 SMNVEV (reference sequence). The V end lost 5 bases, the J end lost 5 bases, and 12 bases lay between the germline ends. CDR3 protein: CASSQTVLNEKLFF. The CDR3, as DNA: TGTGCCAGCAGTCAGACAGTGCTGAATGAAAAACTGTTTTTT.

The chain carries TRBV11-2 and TRBJ2-1; D is perhaps TRBD2 (7 bases). The CDR3 spans 15 residues. The V and J ends lost 7 bases and 8 bases respectively, with 21 bases between them. Germline V lookup: CDR1 SGHAT, CDR2 FQNNGV. The CDR3 nucleotides are TGTGCCAGCACCCCTTCGGTGGGGGGGGCTCATGAGCAGTTCTTC. Translation: CASTPSVGGAHEQFF. The full variable domain, completed using reference TRBV11-2 and TRBJ2-1, is EAGVAQSPRYKIIEKRQSVAFWCNPISGHATLYWYQQILGQGPKLLIQFQNNGVVDDSQLPKDRFSAERLKGVDSTLKIQPAKLEDSAVYLCASTPSVGGAHEQFFGPGTRLTVL.

The CDR3 DNA sequence: TGTGCCAGCAGCAACCTAGCGGGGTCCTACAATGAGCAGTTCTTC. Translation gives CASSNLAGSYNEQFF. The chain employs TRBV2 and TRBJ2-1; 9 bases match TRBD2. The ends lost 6 bases at V and 1 base at J; junction bases unmatched: 4. CDR1 SNHLY and CDR2 FYNNEI come from the germline V gene. This CDR3 spans 15 amino acids. Full variable domain (remainder filled in from reference TRBV2 and TRBJ2-1): EPEVTQTPSHQVTQMGQEVILRCVPISNHLYFYWYRQILGQKVEFLVSFYNNEISEKSEIFDDQFSVERPDGSNFTLKIRSTKLEDSAMYFCASSNLAGSYNEQFFGPGTRLTVL.